Listed below are T cell receptor beta chains from one sample, sequenced in a study of response to subunit inactivated influenza vaccine. TCRdb independently ran MiXCR on the RT-PCR reads; one entry per CDR3 protein. The sample yields more than 150,000 distinct CDR3 sequences, about 9.3% seen once. The sequencing used non-naive T cells sorted from PBMCs, collected on the day of vaccination. Every receptor here comes from a man over 45 who received an inactivated influenza vaccine. CDR3s leave out the opening cysteine and the closing phenylalanine or tryptophan. Each record gives: V gene, J gene, CDR3 protein.

V: TRBV7-9
J: TRBJ2-1
CDR3: ASSSFYNEQF

V: TRBV7-2
J: TRBJ2-7
CDR3: ASSYGLAFEQY

V: TRBV29-1
J: TRBJ1-1
CDR3: SVEVRQGNTEAF

V: TRBV11-2
J: TRBJ2-7
CDR3: ASSLGGEYEQY

V: TRBV20-1
J: TRBJ2-2
CDR3: SAPGRLNTGELF

V: TRBV13
J: TRBJ2-3
CDR3: ASSLGFAGHTQY

V: TRBV15
J: TRBJ2-5
CDR3: ATSSPGLQETQY

V: TRBV2
J: TRBJ2-7
CDR3: ASRGLATYEQY

V: TRBV4-3
J: TRBJ1-5
CDR3: ASSQDLAGRGQPQH

V: TRBV4-3
J: TRBJ2-1
CDR3: ASSQRAGGVVEQF

V: TRBV11-1
J: TRBJ2-2
CDR3: ASSLVQGPHTGELF

V: TRBV6-5
J: TRBJ2-1
CDR3: ASSYPRVQLLGRNEQF

V: TRBV6-1
J: TRBJ2-7
CDR3: ASTGQSYEQY

V: TRBV4-1
J: TRBJ1-4
CDR3: ASSRNGQTNEKLF

V: TRBV4-1
J: TRBJ2-1
CDR3: ASSRTVGFRGASNEQF

V: TRBV10-3
J: TRBJ2-1
CDR3: AISESQQGTGNEQF

V: TRBV4-1
J: TRBJ2-3
CDR3: ASTQRGRTDTQY

V: TRBV24-1
J: TRBJ2-7
CDR3: ATSDLGGGEYEQY

V: TRBV7-2
J: TRBJ1-6
CDR3: ASSFGVGGAQSPLH

V: TRBV5-1
J: TRBJ1-2
CDR3: ASSLVGQDHYGYT

V: TRBV20-1
J: TRBJ2-3
CDR3: SLGGWQDTQY

V: TRBV7-9
J: TRBJ2-1
CDR3: ASSLAHLGQF

V: TRBV20-1
J: TRBJ2-2
CDR3: SAIDTYTGELF

V: TRBV28
J: TRBJ2-2
CDR3: ASTFYRVAGELF

V: TRBV3-1
J: TRBJ2-1
CDR3: ASSQPGTSGRVDSYNEQF

V: TRBV5-1
J: TRBJ2-7
CDR3: ASSLGDSGTGGKY